The 32 T cell receptor beta chains below come from one sample, sequenced in a study of HIV-infected patients and healthy controls. The repertoire came from unfractionated whole blood and reflected all unsorted peripheral T cells. Reverse transcription used about 500 ng RNA and constant-region primers for alpha and beta. Separate chain-specific third strand synthesis with multiplexing indices produced the alpha and beta libraries. TCRdb ran MiXCR on the 5' RACE reads and lists one entry per CDR3 protein. The table has 15,000 to 20,000 distinct CDR3 sequences, 8.9% seen once. Input material: blood. These receptors were collected from an adult in good health.

This clonotype occurred many times. The rearrangement joins TRBV4-1 to TRBJ1-2; 9 bases align to TRBD1. This CDR3 contains 16 residues. V shed 1 base and J 5 bases; nucleotides not matched to a gene: 8. Germline lookup yields CDR1 MGHRA and CDR2 YSYEKL. CDR3 sequence: CASSQGTGAVGYGYTF. DNA of the CDR3: TGCGCCAGCAGCCAAGGGACAGGGGCTGTCGGTTATGGCTACACCTTC.

This rearrangement joins TRBV7-2 to TRBJ2-7; D unresolved. The V end lost 2 bases, the J end lost 4 bases, and 9 bases lay between the germline ends. The CDR3 spans 13 residues. Germline lookup yields CDR1 SGHTA and CDR2 FQGNSA. CDR3 in DNA: TGTGCCAGCAGCTTACAAGGGAAGTACGAGCAGTACTTC. It translates to CASSLQGKYEQYF.

This clonotype has just a few counts. The chain uses TRBV30 and TRBJ2-5; D remains ambiguous. Germline V lookup: CDR1 GTSNPN, CDR2 SVGIG (reference sequence). There are 12 residues in the CDR3. V was shortened by 3 bases and J by 0 bases, with 5 bases between the two germline ends. The CDR3, as DNA: TGTGCCTGGAGACAGAACCAAGAGACCCAGTACTTC. It encodes CAWRQNQETQYF.

This clonotype is medium-sized by share. In DNA, the CDR3 is TGTGCCAGCAGCTCTGCGGACAGGGGGGGGACTGAAGCTTTCTTT. Translating gives CASSSADRGGTEAFF. The V call is TRBV7-8, the J call TRBJ1-1, with 10 bases matching TRBD1. The V gene end was trimmed by 4 bases and the J gene end by 5 bases; junction bases not matched to a gene: 7. Germline values: CDR1 SGHVS, CDR2 FQNEAQ. This CDR3 spans 15 amino acids.

The chain combines TRBV2 with TRBJ1-5, with 8 bases lining up with TRBD1. J was trimmed by 6 bases and V by 7 bases; bases with no gene match: 11. CDR1 is SNHLY and CDR2 is FYNNEI in the germline V gene. This CDR3 contains 15 residues. The CDR3 spells CASNAGQGRAQPQHF. The CDR3 bases are TGTGCCAGCAACGCAGGACAGGGCAGGGCTCAGCCCCAGCATTTT.

Many counts were recorded for this clonotype. The V call is TRBV3-2, the J call TRBJ2-3; no check of the table's D call, TRBD2, against the DNA was made. TRBV3-2 is flagged as a pseudogene. The CDR3 runs to 19 residues. The CDR3 DNA is TGTGCCAGCAGCCAACCTATCGGGACTAGCGGGATGAGCACAGATACGCAGTATTTT. It specifies CASSQPIGTSGMSTDTQYF.

Many counts were recorded for this clonotype. The chain joins TRBV12-3 or TRBV12-4 to TRBJ2-7; the match to TRBD2 covers 9 bases. V dropped 6 bases and J dropped 2; count of bases not matched to a gene: 5. This CDR3 region has 14 residues. The CDR3 nucleotides read TGTGCCAGCAGGTCGACTAGCGGAACCTACGAGCAGTACTTC. This sequence encodes CASRSTSGTYEQYF.

In this sample, this clonotype turned up many times. The chain carries TRBV3-1 and TRBJ2-3, with TRBD1 matching 7 bases. V was pared by 4 bases and J by 4 bases, with 2 bases of the junction left unmatched. Germline V gene data show CDR1 as LGHDT and CDR2 as YNNKEL (reference sequence). The CDR3 is made up of 13 amino acids. CDR3 nucleotide sequence: TGTGCCAGCAGCCGCCAGGGGGCAGATACGCAGTATTTT. This gives the protein CASSRQGADTQYF.

J is TRBJ2-7 and V is TRBV30; 8 bases line up with TRBD1. V lost 5 bases, J lost 3 bases, and 3 bases stayed unmatched. CDR1 and CDR2 from the germline V gene are GTSNPN and SVGIG (reference sequence). The CDR3 length is 12 residues. The CDR3 loop reads CAWLGQGYEQYF. The CDR3 DNA reads TGTGCCTGGCTTGGACAGGGCTACGAGCAGTACTTC.

This clonotype was detected many times. The rearrangement links TRBV24-1 to TRBJ2-3; TRBD2 matches 8 bases. CDR3 length: 17 residues. Trimming cost V 0 bases and J 0 bases; bases outside gene matches: 4. CDR1 KGHDR and CDR2 SFDVKD come from the germline V gene. CDR3 DNA: TGTGCCACCAGTGATTTGACCGCTAGCGGGAGCACAGATACGCAGTATTTT. Encoded protein: CATSDLTASGSTDTQYF.

This clonotype was observed at least ten times. V usage is TRBV7-9 and J usage is TRBJ1-1; no reliable D call. V was clipped by 5 bases and J by 5 bases, with 15 bases between them. This CDR3 spans 14 amino acids. Per the germline V gene, CDR1 is SEHNR and CDR2 is FQNEAQ (reference sequence). Here the CDR3 DNA reads TGTGCCAGCAGCCCAGCGTTGGTCTGGACTGAAGCTTTCTTT. Protein product: CASSPALVWTEAFF. The variable domain in full, completed from reference TRBV7-9 and TRBJ1-1, reads DTGVSQNPRHKITKRGQNVTFRCDPISEHNRLYWYRQTLGQGPEFLTYFQNEAQLEKSRLLSDRFSAERPKGSFSTLEIQRTEQGDSAMYLCASSPALVWTEAFFGQGTRLTVV.

This clonotype was seen ten or more times. J is TRBJ1-2 and V is TRBV12-3 or TRBV12-4; D is uncertain. CDR3 length: 14 amino acids. V lost 5 bases and J 10 bases, leaving 20 bases between the germline ends. CDR3 region: CASSMDLGSRSYTF. The CDR3 DNA follows: TGTGCCAGCAGTATGGACTTAGGGTCCCGGTCCTACACCTTC.

This clonotype appeared many times. The chain is built from TRBV28 and TRBJ1-5; D uncertain. Trimming took 3 bases from V and 7 from J, leaving 16 bases between them. Germline-derived CDR1 and CDR2 are MDHEN and SYDVKM. The CDR3 has 15 amino acids. The DNA of the CDR3 is TGTGCCAGCAGTTTTGGGCCCAACGGGTGGCAGCCCCAGCATTTT. As protein: CASSFGPNGWQPQHF.

This clonotype is deemed medium-sized. This chain connects TRBV29-1 to TRBJ2-5; D is undetermined. Germline lookup yields CDR1 SQVTM and CDR2 ANQGSEA. This CDR3 contains 11 residues. Trimming left V 4 bases short and J 8 bases short, with 11 bases between. The CDR3 spells CSVASEITQYF. CDR3 nucleotide sequence: TGCAGCGTTGCGAGCGAGATTACCCAGTACTTC. Based on the CDR3 plus reference TRBV29-1 and TRBJ2-5, the full variable domain is SAVISQKPSRDICQRGTSLTIQCQVDSQVTMMFWYRQQPGQSLTLIATANQGSEATYESGFVIDKFPISRPNLTFSTLTVSNMSPEDSSIYLCSVASEITQYFGPGTRLLVL.

This clonotype is termed medium-sized (0.01 to 0.1%). V is TRBV12-3 or TRBV12-4 and J is TRBJ2-2; a possible D gene is TRBD2 (5 bases). The CDR3 consists of 13 residues. Trimming pared 6 bases from V and 7 bases from J, leaving 12 bases between. CDR3 DNA: TGTGCCAGCAGCCTCTTCGGGGTCGGGGAGCTGTTTTTT. This gives the protein CASSLFGVGELFF.

This chain joins TRBV12-3 or TRBV12-4 and TRBJ2-2; maybe TRBD1 (6 bases). The CDR3 is made up of 15 amino acids. Trimming removed 7 bases from V and 5 bases from J, with 17 bases in between. The CDR3 DNA follows: TGTGCCAGCAAGGGTGGGCAGGGGAGTACCGGGGAGCTGTTTTTT. Translating gives CASKGGQGSTGELFF.

In its sample, this clonotype is medium-sized (0.01 to 0.1%). The rearrangement links TRBV5-5 to TRBJ1-2; 7 nucleotides align to TRBD1. The ends lost 4 bases at V and 4 bases at J; junction bases unmatched: 13. The V gene's germline CDR1 is SGHKS and CDR2 YYEKEE (reference sequence). The CDR3 is 16 amino acids. This chain's CDR3 is CASSLGVSGGVYGYTF. Here the CDR3 DNA reads TGTGCCAGCAGCCTAGGGGTGTCAGGGGGAGTCTATGGCTACACCTTC.

The sample holds many counts of this clonotype. This sequence joins TRBV2 and TRBJ1-2; 12 bases are shared with TRBD1. The CDR3 runs to 16 residues. Germline V gives CDR1 SNHLY, CDR2 FYNNEI. The V and J ends lost 6 bases and 5 bases, in that order; junction bases with no gene match: 10. The CDR3 spells CASRDAPGQGAYGYTF. The DNA of the CDR3 is TGTGCCAGCAGAGATGCCCCGGGACAGGGGGCTTATGGCTACACCTTC.

CDR3 in amino acids: CASSLSGLGEKLFF. As DNA, the CDR3 is TGCGCCAGCAGCTTGTCGGGCCTTGGTGAAAAACTGTTTTTT. V is TRBV5-1 and J is TRBJ1-4; D remains ambiguous. Trimming took 1 base from V and 7 from J, leaving 11 bases between them. The CDR3 runs 14 residues. CDR1 is SGHRS, CDR2 YFSETQ, per germline.

By its share, this clonotype is medium-sized. This chain uses TRBV27 with TRBJ1-5; 8 positions match TRBD1. This CDR3 spans 18 amino acids. J lost 6 bases, V lost 5 bases, and 18 bases had no gene match. Germline CDR1 reads MNHEY; CDR2 reads SMNVEV (reference sequence). In DNA form, the CDR3 reads TGTGCCAGCAGTCGTTATCGGGACAGGTTGGTCGATACTCAGCCCCAGCATTTT. The encoded protein is CASSRYRDRLVDTQPQHF.

This chain uses TRBV5-4 with TRBJ2-7, with TRBD2 matching over 15 bases. CDR1 is SGHNT, CDR2 YYREEE, per germline (reference sequence). The CDR3 consists of 17 residues. V trimming: 4 bases; J trimming: 6 bases; junction bases outside the gene matches: 11. Here the CDR3 DNA reads TGTGCCAGCAGCCCAAACCGACAGGGACTAGCGGGAGGCGAGCAGTACTTC. Its translation: CASSPNRQGLAGGEQYF.

This clonotype was observed many times. The rearrangement joins TRBV12-3 or TRBV12-4 to TRBJ2-3, with D unresolved. The V end was cut by 8 bases, the J end by 1 base, with 19 bases between. The CDR3 totals 16 residues. This CDR3 reads CASDINGATRTDTQYF. CDR3 in DNA: TGTGCCAGCGACATTAATGGCGCCACCCGCACAGATACGCAGTATTTT.

In this sample, this clonotype turned up many times. This sequence joins TRBV27 and TRBJ1-1; 7 bases align to TRBD1. Germline lookup yields CDR1 MNHEY and CDR2 SMNVEV (reference sequence). Losses at the gene ends were 2 bases for V and 4 bases for J; bases not matched to a gene: 4. There are 14 residues in the CDR3. The DNA of the CDR3 is TGTGCCAGCAGTTTACGACAGGGAATCACTGAAGCTTTCTTT. The encoded protein is CASSLRQGITEAFF.

This clonotype came up many times. The chain is built from TRBV7-9 and TRBJ1-1; D is perhaps TRBD1 (5 bases). This CDR3 comprises 11 residues. V lost 3 bases and J lost 8, with 7 bases in between. Germline V gene data show CDR1 as SEHNR and CDR2 as FQNEAQ (reference sequence). The CDR3 region is CASSFDSEAFF. The DNA of the CDR3 is TGTGCCAGCAGCTTTGACAGCGAAGCTTTCTTT.

The table lists this clonotype with a few counts. The chain combines TRBV29-1 with TRBJ2-1; D tentatively reads TRBD1 or TRBD2 (8 bases each). The CDR3 spans 18 residues. Germline V gene sequence: CDR1 SQVTM, CDR2 ANQGSEA. Trimming took off 7 bases at V and 2 bases at J, with 27 bases between the two ends. CDR3: CSAEGDRRAGAAYNEQFF. The CDR3, as DNA: TGCAGCGCTGAGGGGGACAGGAGAGCGGGAGCTGCCTACAATGAGCAGTTCTTC.

This clonotype was seen at least ten times. The chain recombines TRBV20-1 with TRBJ1-2; D call uncertain. Deletions cut 3 bases from V and 10 bases from J, with 15 bases between. From germline, CDR1 is DFQATT and CDR2 SNEGSKA (reference sequence). This CDR3 region has 12 residues. The CDR3 sequence: CSASSVYPAYTF. Here the CDR3 DNA reads TGCAGTGCTAGCTCTGTTTATCCTGCCTACACCTTC.

This clonotype was seen at least ten times. The chain has TRBV2 and TRBJ1-1; TRBD1 matches at 8 bases. Per the germline V gene, CDR1 is SNHLY and CDR2 is FYNNEI. V dropped 6 bases and J dropped 6; count of bases not matched to a gene: 0. This CDR3 spans 11 amino acids. CDR3 DNA: TGTGCCAGCAGGGACAGGGCTGAAGCTTTCTTT. As protein: CASRDRAEAFF.

Many counts were recorded for this clonotype. The chain carries TRBV6-1 and TRBJ2-7; 11 nucleotides match TRBD2. This CDR3 spans 15 amino acids. V dropped 4 bases and J dropped 2; count of bases not matched to a gene: 4. Germline values: CDR1 MNHNS, CDR2 SASEGT. Here the CDR3 DNA reads TGTGCCAGCAGTGCCGGGACTAGCGGCACCTACGAGCAGTACTTC. This encodes CASSAGTSGTYEQYF.

The rearrangement uses TRBV6-2 or TRBV6-3 and TRBJ1-1; maybe TRBD1 (6 bases). This CDR3 comprises 15 residues. Germline CDR1 reads MNHEY; CDR2 reads SVGEGT. V was shortened by 2 bases and J by 6 bases, with 16 bases between the two germline ends. CDR3 loop: CASSYGGGKRAEAFF. CDR3 bases: TGTGCCAGCAGTTACGGGGGCGGAAAACGGGCTGAAGCTTTCTTT.

This clonotype has a count of ten or more. This rearrangement joins TRBV7-9 to TRBJ2-2; TRBD2 agrees at 13 bases. CDR3 length equals 17 residues. Losses at the gene ends were 5 bases for V and 7 bases for J; bases not matched to a gene: 10. Germline CDR1 reads SEHNR; CDR2 reads FQNEAQ (reference sequence). The CDR3 DNA is TGTGCCAGCAGCCGCGGACTAGCGGGAGCCCGTAACGGGGAGCTGTTTTTT. Amino acids: CASSRGLAGARNGELFF.

This clonotype came up many times. This sequence joins TRBV29-1 and TRBJ2-5; D is ambiguous. Germline V lookup: CDR1 SQVTM, CDR2 ANQGSEA. CDR3 length: 12 residues. Trimming pared 7 bases from V and 1 base from J, leaving 10 bases between. The CDR3 bases are TGCAGCGCCCTGGCCCCCCAAGAGACCCAGTACTTC. Protein sequence: CSALAPQETQYF.

This clonotype was observed a few times. V usage is TRBV27 and J usage is TRBJ1-5; D unresolved. CDR3 length equals 15 residues. V shed 3 bases and J shed 0 bases, with 9 bases lying between them. Germline CDR1 reads MNHEY; CDR2 reads SMNVEV (reference sequence). The DNA for the CDR3 is TGTGCCAGCAGTTTCGGCGTAATTAGCAATCAGCCCCAGCATTTT. It specifies CASSFGVISNQPQHF.